This section outlines one T cell receptor beta chain sequence together with its context. Its target is unknown. This entry comes from a study of cytomegalovirus exposure and HLA in healthy donors. Across the whole study: In a previous analysis, 120 million or so unique TCR beta sequences were found from 150 million to 200 million T cells. Findings and caveats of the study: Association with HLA alleles at 0.05 false discovery rate was found for 15,000 to 20,000 TCR beta sequences in a later analysis.

The V gene end was trimmed by 4 bases and the J gene end by 1 base; junction bases not matched to a gene: 7. CDR1 is GTSNPN and CDR2 is SVGIG in the germline V gene (reference sequence). The CDR3 runs to 16 residues. PCR was performed using 60 Vbeta and 13 Jbeta primers. The protocol was immunoSEQ multiplex PCR, while the TCRdb copy is restricted to in-frame clones and leaves out a portion. The table lists roughly 120,000 clones, with 2.5% to 3% in the top ten. The donors gave bone marrow, and they were healthy. Donors showed nominal health when sampled, although they likely had unrecorded immune exposures.

The receptor comes from a man aged 25 to 40 in good health and CMV-seronegative. The rearrangement joins TRBV30 to TRBJ2-3; 11 bases are shared with TRBD2. Sequencing was carried out using PBMCs. The chain's CDR3 is CAWNGGTSGRTDTQYF. The CDR3 DNA reads TGTGCCTGGAACGGGGGGACTAGCGGTCGCACAGATACGCAGTATTTT. Together with reference TRBV30 and TRBJ2-3, the CDR3 gives the full variable domain: SQTIHQWPATLVQPVGSPLSLECTVEGTSNPNLYWYRQAAGRGLQLLFYSVGIGQISSEVPQNLSASRPQDRQFILSSKKLLLSDSGFYLCAWNGGTSGRTDTQYFGPGTRLTVL.